This TCR beta chain was sequenced for a study of cytomegalovirus exposure and HLA in healthy donors. This CDR3 is built from 17 residues. Primers: 60 Vbeta forward and 13 Jbeta reverse. Using immunoSEQ multiplex PCR, the repertoire was profiled, and TCRdb retains in-frame clones only, with some absent. The repertoire includes 55,000 to 80,000 clones, about 68% of them detected once, and approximately 7% sits in the top ten. This clonotype was sampled from a woman aged 30 to 39 in good health and CMV-seropositive. Sequencing was carried out using PBMCs. The chain uses TRBV12-2 and TRBJ2-7; TRBD2 is the table's D call, not checked against the DNA. TRBV12-2 is recorded as a pseudogene. The CDR3 protein is CASRLAIQLAFSYEQYF. The DNA for the CDR3 is TGTGCAAGTCGCTTAGCTATCCAGCTAGCCTTCTCCTACGAGCAGTACTTC.